This T cell receptor (beta chain) appears in the sequencing data of a study of T cell responses to AZD1222 COVID-19 vaccine. As concerns this clone: Its specificity is not known.

The study's findings and limits: Repertoire sampling happened only post peak T cell response.

Germline V CDR1 and CDR2: GTSNPN, SVGIG (reference sequence). V lost 1 base to trimming and J lost 7 bases, with 8 bases between them. The CDR3 sequence is 11 residues long. Clones were read by immunoSEQ multiplex PCR, and TCRdb kept only the in-frame ones, dropping some. Altogether more than 95,000 clones are present, roughly 91% being singletons, with the ten largest covering roughly 7%. The input for sequencing was peripheral blood, taken 28 days after the second AZD1222 dose. The chain carries TRBV30 and TRBJ2-7; D call uncertain. The TCR sequence derives from an adult who received the AZD1222 COVID-19 vaccine. The CDR3 loop reads CAWSASREQYF. For the CDR3, the DNA is TGTGCCTGGAGTGCGAGTCGAGAGCAGTACTTC.